Listed below are T cell receptor beta chains from one sample, sequenced in a study of control samples from healthy donors and cancer patients. The protocol was immunoSEQ multiplex PCR, while the TCRdb copy is restricted to in-frame clones and leaves out a portion. The sample yields around 140,000 clones, roughly 92% seen once. Sequenced material: blood. The receptor source for this set is a young man in good health. The CDR3 runs from the conserved cysteine through the conserved F or W. The D gene is left open where the match is weak. Size values are once, few and many counts, or a class for expanded clones, and some rows have none.

-,TRBJ2-3,-,TRBV19,TGTGCCAGTAGTATCGGGTGGAAGGCGGGGCTGACAGATACGCAGTATTTT,CASSIGWKAGLTDTQYF
-,TRBJ1-1,-,TRBV20-1,TGCAGTGCTACAGGGGACACTGAAGCTTTCTTT,CSATGDTEAFF
-,TRBJ2-7,-,TRBV2,TGTGCCAGCAGTGAATGGGGTGGCGAGCAGTACTTC,CASSEWGGEQYF
-,TRBJ2-3,TRBD2,TRBV4-2,TGTGCCAGCAGCCAAGAAGGAGTGGGGACTAGAGGAGATACGCAGTATTTT,CASSQEGVGTRGDTQYF
-,TRBJ1-2,-,TRBV20-1,TGCAGTGCTAGGTTTCGCTATGGCTACACCTTC,CSARFRYGYTF
-,TRBJ1-1,TRBD1,TRBV19,TGTGCCAGTCGAACAGGGGGCTTCCCCGATCGGGACACTGAAGCTTTCTTT,CASRTGGFPDRDTEAFF
-,TRBJ2-1,-,TRBV4-1,TGCGCCAGCAGCCCCCTGACAGATAGCTCCTACAATGAGCAGTTCTTC,CASSPLTDSSYNEQFF
-,TRBJ2-6,-,TRBV27,TGTGCCAGCAGTTTAATCGGGGCTGGGGCCAACGTCCTGACTTTC,CASSLIGAGANVLTF
-,TRBJ1-4,-,TRBV14,TGTGCCAGCAGCCAACTTCCCCGTGAAAAACTGTTTTTT,CASSQLPREKLFF
-,TRBJ2-3,TRBD2,TRBV10-3,TGTGCCATCAGTGAGTCGTCACTAGCGGGGGCGGATACGCAGTATTTT,CAISESSLAGADTQYF
-,TRBJ2-2,-,TRBV7-9,TGTGCCAGCAGCTTAGCGATATGGGGGGAGCTGTTTTTT,CASSLAIWGELFF
-,TRBJ2-3,-,TRBV3-1/TRBV3-2,TGTGCCAGCAGCCGCCGCCCGGGGCCGGGAGGCACAGATACGCAGTATTTT,CASSRRPGPGGTDTQYF
once,TRBJ2-3,-,TRBV5-1,TGCGCCAGCAGTATCACAGATACGCAGTATTTT,CASSITDTQYF
few,TRBJ2-7,TRBD2,TRBV9,TGTGCCAGCGGAGCGGGGAGGAGCTCCTACGAGCAGTACTTC,CASGAGRSSYEQYF
-,TRBJ2-7,-,TRBV13,TGTGCCAGCAGCTTAGGGCACGGGACGGAATCCTACGAGCAGTACTTC,CASSLGHGTESYEQYF
-,TRBJ1-6,-,TRBV7-2,TGTGCCAGCAGCTACGGACCGAATCCAGTCTATAATTCACCCCTCCACTTT,CASSYGPNPVYNSPLHF
-,TRBJ2-5,-,TRBV5-4,TGTGCCAGCAGCTTTCCCGGCGCCGAGACCCAGTACTTC,CASSFPGAETQYF
-,TRBJ2-5,TRBD2,TRBV3-1/TRBV3-2,TGTGCCAGCAGCCAACAGGGCGGGGGGACCCAGTACTTC,CASSQQGGGTQYF
once,TRBJ2-3,TRBD2,TRBV6-6,TGTGCCAGCAGTCTACCGGGACTAGCGGGGGGGGATCATCCAGATACGCAGTATTTT,CASSLPGLAGGDHPDTQYF
-,TRBJ1-1,-,TRBV11-2,TGTGCCAGCACCCGGGGGGACACTGAAGCTTTCTTT,CASTRGDTEAFF
-,TRBJ2-1,-,TRBV6-4,TGTGCCAGCAGAGAGGACTCCAGCTCCTACAATGAGCAGTTCTTC,CASREDSSSYNEQFF
-,TRBJ1-2,-,TRBV3-1/TRBV3-2,TGTGCCAGCAGCCAAGTTGGCGGTGGCTACACCTTC,CASSQVGGGYTF
-,TRBJ1-1,-,TRBV5-1,TGCGCCAGCAGCGTATCCGGGAACAGCAAGAACACTGAAGCTTTCTTT,CASSVSGNSKNTEAFF
once,TRBJ1-6,-,TRBV6-7,TGTGCCATCTGGGTCCTTAGCCTTCGGTCACCCCTCCACTTT,CAIWVLSLRSPLHF
-,TRBJ2-2,-,TRBV7-7,TGTGCCAGCAGCTTAGTCAGCACCGGGGAGCTGTTTTTT,CASSLVSTGELFF
-,TRBJ1-6,-,TRBV30,TGTGCCTGGAGTGTAGCGGGACAAGGCTCCTATAATTCACCCCTCCACTTT,CAWSVAGQGSYNSPLHF
-,TRBJ1-1,-,TRBV5-1,TGCGCCAGCAGCATCAACATGGGGAGGACTGAAGCTTTCTTT,CASSINMGRTEAFF
few,TRBJ2-4,TRBD1,TRBV19,TGTGCCAGTAGGCTGGGACAGGGGACCAAAAACATTCAGTACTTC,CASRLGQGTKNIQYF
-,TRBJ1-6,-,TRBV12-3/TRBV12-4,TGTGCCAGCAGTATTTCCCGGACCCTCCACTTT,CASSISRTLHF
-,TRBJ1-5,-,TRBV6-1,TGTGCCAGCAGTGAAAACGGCTTTTCTGATCAGCCCCAGCATTTT,CASSENGFSDQPQHF
-,TRBJ2-5,TRBD2,TRBV5-6,TGTGCCAGCAGCTACATAGCGGGGGAAGAGACCCAGTACTTC,CASSYIAGEETQYF
-,TRBJ1-4,TRBD1,TRBV2,TGTGCCAGCACCCGACAGGGGGCGAATGAAAAACTGTTTTTT,CASTRQGANEKLFF
-,TRBJ2-1,TRBD1,TRBV7-3,TGTGCCAGCAGCTCGACAGGGGGTAATGAGCAGTTCTTC,CASSSTGGNEQFF
-,TRBJ2-3,TRBD2,TRBV7-6,TGTGCCAGCAGCTTAGCCAACGGGCGGGGGGGCGGAGATACGCAGTATTTT,CASSLANGRGGGDTQYF
-,TRBJ2-2,-,TRBV7-9,TGTGCCAGCAGCTCCGGGCCCAGGAACACCGGGGAGCTGTTTTTT,CASSSGPRNTGELFF
-,TRBJ2-7,-,TRBV9,TGTGCCAGCAGCGTAGGGCTAGTCTCCTACGAGCAGTACTTC,CASSVGLVSYEQYF
-,TRBJ1-5,-,TRBV19,TGTGCCAGTAGTATTAGGGTTACTAGCAATCAGCCCCAGCATTTT,CASSIRVTSNQPQHF
-,TRBJ1-1,-,TRBV6-5,TGTGCCAGCAGTTACCAAGGTTTGGGCACTGAAGCTTTCTTT,CASSYQGLGTEAFF
once,TRBJ2-7,-,TRBV29-1,TGCAGCGTTTTGGGACTGGCCTACGAGCAGTACTTC,CSVLGLAYEQYF
-,TRBJ2-5,-,TRBV11-1,TGTGCCAGCAGGCCAGGGAGTGGTGGCGTGTCAGAGACCCAGTACTTC,CASRPGSGGVSETQYF
-,TRBJ2-2,TRBD2,TRBV10-3,TGTGCCATCAGGGAGAGCGGGGGGTCGAACACCGGGGAGCTGTTTTTT,CAIRESGGSNTGELFF
-,TRBJ2-7,-,TRBV20-1,TGCAGTGCTAGGGGGGTGAAGCAGTACTTC,CSARGVKQYF
-,TRBJ1-2,-,TRBV6-5,TGTGCCAGCAGTTACTCGATATTTACGGCAGGCTATGGCTACACCTTC,CASSYSIFTAGYGYTF
few,TRBJ1-5,-,TRBV7-3,TGTGCCAGCAGCTTAGAAGGGGCCAATCAGCCCCAGCATTTT,CASSLEGANQPQHF
-,TRBJ2-2,TRBD1,TRBV9,TGTGCCAGCAGCTCAAGGGGGCGCACAGTTGCCGGGGAGCTGTTTTTT,CASSSRGRTVAGELFF
-,TRBJ1-6,TRBD1,TRBV19,TGTGCCAGTAGTATAGCTCCCAGCCGGACAGGACATTCACCCCTCCACTTT,CASSIAPSRTGHSPLHF
-,TRBJ1-1,-,TRBV2,TGTGCCAGCAGTGTGCAGGGGCTACTGAACACTGAAGCTTTCTTT,CASSVQGLLNTEAFF
-,TRBJ2-7,-,TRBV5-1,TGCGCCAGCAGCTTCGACGCGGCCCTGGGCAGGTCATACTACGAGCAGTACTTC,CASSFDAALGRSYYEQYF
few,TRBJ2-7,TRBD2,TRBV4-2,TGTGCCAGCAGCCAAGATGAGGGTAGCGGGGCCTACGAGCAGTACTTC,CASSQDEGSGAYEQYF